This T cell receptor beta chain is drawn from a study of T cell changes during pregnancy in multiple sclerosis. There are 16 residues in the CDR3. V trimming: 2 bases; J trimming: 3 bases; junction bases outside the gene matches: 5. CDR1 and CDR2 (germline): SGDLS, YYNGEE. The data were produced by immunoSEQ multiplex PCR, yet TCRdb's version contains in-frame clones alone and is incomplete. The data contain tens of thousands of clones, 90% to 95% of them singletons. The sequence derives from a female donor with multiple sclerosis, enrolled in a pregnancy study. The V and J genes are TRBV9 and TRBJ2-2; 9 bases fit TRBD1. Sequencing was performed on CD8+ T cells from peripheral blood mononuclear cells, taken in the third trimester of pregnancy. The CDR3: CASSVSRTGDTGELFF. The CDR3 DNA follows: TGTGCCAGCAGCGTTTCCAGGACAGGGGACACCGGGGAGCTGTTTTTT.